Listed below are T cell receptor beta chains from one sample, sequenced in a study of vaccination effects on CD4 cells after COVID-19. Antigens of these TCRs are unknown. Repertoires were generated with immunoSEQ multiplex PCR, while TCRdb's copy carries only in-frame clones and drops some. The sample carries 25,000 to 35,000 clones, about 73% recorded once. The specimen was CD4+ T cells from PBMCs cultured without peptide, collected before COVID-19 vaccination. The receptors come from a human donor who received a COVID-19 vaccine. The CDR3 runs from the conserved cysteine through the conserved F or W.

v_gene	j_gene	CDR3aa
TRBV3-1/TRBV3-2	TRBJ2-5	CASSQVSGVQETQYF
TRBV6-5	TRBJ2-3	CASSLLGQGGDTQYF
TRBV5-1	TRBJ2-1	CASSLAIRREQFF
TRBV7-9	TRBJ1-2	CAITGAGGYGYTF
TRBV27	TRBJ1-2	CASSFRGNNYGYTF
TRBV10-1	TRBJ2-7	CASSDPEQGTYEQYF
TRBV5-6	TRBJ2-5	CASSTQGEETQYF
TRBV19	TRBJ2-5	CASSIMAGGLQETQYF
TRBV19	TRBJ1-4	CASSGPLSGEKLFF
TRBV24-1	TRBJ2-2	CATRGQGTGELFF
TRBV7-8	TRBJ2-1	CASSLTGLLSYNEQFF
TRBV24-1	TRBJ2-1	CATEPTSGAESSYNEQFF
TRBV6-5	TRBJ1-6	CASSTGRSDSPLHF
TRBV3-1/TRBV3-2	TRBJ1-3	CASSQDPTNSGNTIYF
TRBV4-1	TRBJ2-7	CASSQSSVWAEQYF
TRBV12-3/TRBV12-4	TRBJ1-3	CASSLSGVITIYF
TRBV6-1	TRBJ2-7	CASSEKFEISYEQYF
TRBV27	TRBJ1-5	CASSLREGQPQHF
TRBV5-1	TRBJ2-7	CASSLEGPEYEQYF
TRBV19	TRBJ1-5	CASGPGQGGGNQPQHF
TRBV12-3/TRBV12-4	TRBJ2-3	CASTPTDTQYF
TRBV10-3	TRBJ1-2	CAISDGGQIGYTF
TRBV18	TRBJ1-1	CASSPGESEAFF